This T cell receptor (beta chain) was sequenced during a study of cytomegalovirus exposure and HLA in healthy donors. Across the whole study: In a later analysis, it was reported that the 120 validation repertoires had been produced on the same platform as the 670 or so repertoires belonging to the first cohort. Study observations and caveats: The tendency of first-cohort TCR clusters to co-occur in the roughly 130 validation repertoires emerged from a later analysis. Under in vitro conditions, a few CMV-associated chains were confirmed as specific for CMV antigens.

The table came from immunoSEQ multiplex PCR; TCRdb's copy has only in-frame clones and leaves some out. The table shows some 250,000 clones, with about 90% occurring only once. As for this clone: Its target is unknown.

CDR3 length equals 14 residues. Germline lookup yields CDR1 MNHNY and CDR2 SVGAGI (reference sequence). V was clipped by 2 bases and J by 4 bases; unmatched bases: 4. The sample taken for sequencing was PBMCs. The V and J genes are TRBV6-6 and TRBJ2-7; TRBD1 aligns across 8 bases. The sequence came from a young woman in good health and CMV-seronegative. The CDR3 bases are TGTGCCAGCAGTTACGCTGACAGGGGTTACGAGCAGTACGTC. Translated, it gives CASSYADRGYEQYV.